Below, 9 T cell receptor beta chains from the same sample are listed, as sequenced in a study of shared clonotypes between healthy human individuals. The method was immunoSEQ multiplex PCR; TCRdb's version includes in-frame clones alone and lacks a portion of them. The table records about 2.3 million clones, just under 95% of them present only once. Sequenced input: naive CD4+ T cells from PBMCs. Subset: CD45RA+ positively selected. These receptors originate from a man aged 18 to 30 in good health. Some clones in this sample may be carry-over from other donors' samples.

This sequence joins TRBV28 and TRBJ2-7; the match to TRBD1 covers 7 bases. The CDR3 is 13 amino acids. CDR1 and CDR2 (germline): MDHEN, SYDVKM. J gave up 3 bases and V 7 bases, and 6 bases lay outside the gene matches. CDR3 loop: CASTRTGFYEQYF. The CDR3 DNA reads as TGTGCCAGCACCAGGACAGGTTTCTACGAGCAGTACTTC.

This chain links TRBV5-1 with TRBJ2-6; a weak D match, TRBD1 (6 bases). In germline, CDR1 is SGHRS, CDR2 YFSETQ. V was shortened by 0 bases and J by 2 bases, with 18 bases between the two germline ends. The CDR3 is 19 residues long. The CDR3 reads CASSLVLRQGLAGANVLTF. In DNA form, the CDR3 reads TGCGCCAGCAGCTTGGTGCTTCGGCAGGGGTTAGCTGGGGCCAACGTCCTGACTTTC. Drawing the rest from reference TRBV5-1 and TRBJ2-6, the complete variable domain is KAGVTQTPRYLIKTRGQQVTLSCSPISGHRSVSWYQQTPGQGLQFLFEYFSETQRNKGNFPGRFSGRQFSNSRSEMNVSTLELGDSALYLCASSLVLRQGLAGANVLTFGAGSRLTVL.

This chain joins TRBV25-1 and TRBJ2-7; D could derive from TRBD1 or TRBD2 (5 bases each). The CDR3 consists of 8 residues. CDR1 is MGHDK and CDR2 is SYGVNS in the germline V gene. This CDR3 is CASSTREV. The DNA of the CDR3 is TGTGCCAGCAGTACCAGGGAGGTC.

In this sample, this clone turned up once. The chain uses TRBV28 and TRBJ2-1; 9 bases match TRBD1. The CDR3 has 15 amino acids. The J segment lost 6 bases and the V segment lost 6 bases, leaving 9 bases of the junction unmatched. Germline lookup yields CDR1 MDHEN and CDR2 SYDVKM. CDR3 residues: CASRPGTGIGNEQFF. The CDR3 coding sequence is TGTGCCAGCAGGCCCGGGACAGGGATAGGCAATGAGCAGTTCTTC.

The rearrangement links TRBV10-3 to TRBJ2-7; 12 bases fit TRBD1. Trimming removed 11 bases from V and 5 bases from J; junction bases left unmatched: 7. Germline V lookup: CDR1 ENHRY, CDR2 SYGVKD. This CDR3 has 13 residues. CDR3 sequence reads: CAATGTGGHEQYF. CDR3 in DNA: TGTGCCGCAACCGGGACAGGGGGCCACGAGCAGTACTTC.

V usage is TRBV4-2 and J usage is TRBJ2-3, with 10 bases that match TRBD1. CDR1 is LGHNA and CDR2 is YNFKEQ in the germline V gene. V shed 6 bases and J 2 bases; nucleotides not matched to a gene: 5. The CDR3 has 15 amino acids. CDR3 sequence (DNA): TGTGCCAGCAGTCAGACAGGGGGCTACACAGATACGCAGTATTTT. Amino acid sequence: CASSQTGGYTDTQYF.

The chain is built from TRBV27 and TRBJ1-2; a possible D gene is TRBD1 (5 bases). The CDR3 sequence is 15 residues long. The ends were cut back, 4 bases at V and 4 bases at J, with 16 bases in the middle. Per germline, CDR1 MNHEY and CDR2 SMNVEV (reference sequence). DNA for the CDR3: TGTGCCAGCAGTTCCCATCAGGGCGGGGGCTATGGCTACACCTTC. This translates into CASSSHQGGGYGYTF.

Comment on this clone: The same CDR3 arises from other DNA sequences in this sample as well. The J gene is TRBJ2-7, the V gene TRBV5-1; 8 bases align to TRBD2. Germline V gene lookup returns CDR1 SGHRS and CDR2 YFSETQ. The ends lost 1 base at V and 0 bases at J; junction bases unmatched: 3. This CDR3 comprises 15 residues. In nucleotides, the CDR3 is TGCGCCAGCAGCTTGTTGGCGGGAGGCTCCTACGAGCAGTACTTC. It yields the protein CASSLLAGGSYEQYF.

The rearrangement uses TRBV5-1 and TRBJ2-2; 7 positions agree with TRBD2. Unmatched junction bases numbered 7, after V lost 0 bases and J lost 5 bases. The germline V gene has CDR1 SGHRS and CDR2 YFSETQ. This CDR3 is built from 16 residues. The CDR3 sequence is CASSLEREGQTGELFF. The CDR3 DNA follows: TGCGCCAGCAGCTTGGAGAGGGAGGGCCAAACCGGGGAGCTGTTTTTT.